This T cell receptor (beta chain) originates from a study of shared clonotypes between healthy human individuals. General study results and limits: It was anticipated that sequencing depth would influence how many clonotypes donors shared.

Germline V gene data show CDR1 as SNHLY and CDR2 as FYNNEI. The V gene end was trimmed by 7 bases and the J gene end by 1 base; junction bases not matched to a gene: 13. CDR3 length: 18 residues. Some clones are missing from TCRdb's copy, which holds only in-frame ones; the method was immunoSEQ multiplex PCR. The repertoire has about 490,000 clones, around 73% of them found once; the top ten carry around 12%. With regard to this clone: As yet, its antigen is unknown.

With unsorted samples, genomic DNA was obtained from tens of millions of PBMCs. The material sequenced was PBMCs. The chain links TRBV2 to TRBJ2-7, with 13 positions matching TRBD2. The sequence was collected from a woman in her 40s in good health. Some clones in this sample may be carry-over from other donors' samples. CDR3 sequence: CASTPETSGRFGSYEQYF. As DNA, the CDR3 is TGTGCCAGCACCCCAGAGACTAGCGGGAGGTTCGGATCCTACGAGCAGTACTTC.